This T cell receptor beta chain was sequenced in a study of cytomegalovirus exposure and HLA in healthy donors. With 60 Vbeta and 13 Jbeta primers, the PCR was carried out. Here immunoSEQ multiplex PCR was the method, and the copy in TCRdb shows in-frame clones only, minus some. The data contain about 200,000 clones, approximately 80% of them seen just once; the ten biggest clones take up 2.5% to 3.5%. A few counts support this clone. CDR1 LNHDA and CDR2 SQIVND come from the germline V gene (reference sequence). The CDR3 has 15 residues. The V end was cut by 2 bases, the J end by 6 bases, with 14 bases between.

Material for sequencing was PBMCs. This clonotype was sampled from a woman aged 30 to 39 in good health and CMV-seronegative. The chain couples TRBV19 to TRBJ2-1; D ambiguous. The DNA of the CDR3 is TGTGCCAGTAGTATACTAACCGTGACTGGCAATGAGCAGTTCTTC. Encoded protein: CASSILTVTGNEQFF.